What follows is one TCR beta chain and its context. The antigen remains unidentified. These data are taken from a study of T cells expressing NK-cell markers. Germline-derived CDR1 and CDR2 are SQVTM and ANQGSEA. The CDR3 runs to 14 residues. TCRdb reanalyzed the 5' RACE reads and collapses them to one entry per CDR3 protein, without DNA. The sample table includes 150,000 to 180,000 distinct CDR3 sequences. General study points: Evidence did not settle whether expanded NKG2C+ T cell clones targeted HCMV.

The TCR sequence derives from a woman in her fifties or sixties in good health. This chain links TRBV29-1 with TRBJ2-5; there is no DNA to check the TCRdb D call of TRBD1. Sample: blood T cells: a sorted CD56 or NKG2C T cell subset, CD4+ or CD8+ T cells, or bulk PBMC T cells (not recorded which). The CDR3 sequence: CSVEAEGGVETQYF.